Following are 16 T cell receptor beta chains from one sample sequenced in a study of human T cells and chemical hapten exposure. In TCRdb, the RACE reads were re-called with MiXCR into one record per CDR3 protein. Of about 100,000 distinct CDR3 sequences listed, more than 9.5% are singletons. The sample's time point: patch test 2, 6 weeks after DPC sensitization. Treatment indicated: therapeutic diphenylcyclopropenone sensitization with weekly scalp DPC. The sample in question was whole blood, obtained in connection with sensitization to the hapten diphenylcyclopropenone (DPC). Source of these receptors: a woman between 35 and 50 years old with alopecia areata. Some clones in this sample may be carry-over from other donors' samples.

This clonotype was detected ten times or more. CDR3 bases: TGTGCCAGCAGTCCTCTAGCAGCCACCGGGGAGCTGTTTTTT. Translated, it gives CASSPLAATGELFF. The chain is built from TRBV3-1 and TRBJ2-2, with D perhaps matching TRBD2 (5 bases). The V end was cut by 6 bases, the J end by 4 bases, with 12 bases between. CDR3 length: 14 residues. Germline V CDR1 and CDR2: LGHDT, YNNKEL (reference sequence).

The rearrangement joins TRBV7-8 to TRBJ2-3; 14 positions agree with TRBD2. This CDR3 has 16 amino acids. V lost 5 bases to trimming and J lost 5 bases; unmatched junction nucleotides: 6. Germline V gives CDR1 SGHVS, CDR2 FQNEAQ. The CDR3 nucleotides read TGTGCCAGCAGCCCCGGGACTAGCGGGAGAAAAGATACGCAGTATTTT. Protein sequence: CASSPGTSGRKDTQYF.

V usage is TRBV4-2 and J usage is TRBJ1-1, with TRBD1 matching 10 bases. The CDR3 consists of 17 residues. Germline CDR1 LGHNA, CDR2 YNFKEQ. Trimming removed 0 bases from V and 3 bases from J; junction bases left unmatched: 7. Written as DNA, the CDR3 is TGTGCCAGCAGCCAAGACCCCTCGACAGGGGGCTACACTGAAGCTTTCTTT. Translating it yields CASSQDPSTGGYTEAFF.

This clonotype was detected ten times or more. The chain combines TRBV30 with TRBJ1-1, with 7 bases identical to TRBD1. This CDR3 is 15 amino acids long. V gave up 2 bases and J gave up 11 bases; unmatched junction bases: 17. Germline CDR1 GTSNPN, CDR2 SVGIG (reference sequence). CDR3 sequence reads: CAWSISTGQGVGAFF. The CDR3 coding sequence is TGTGCCTGGAGTATCTCAACGGGTCAGGGGGTCGGTGCTTTCTTT.

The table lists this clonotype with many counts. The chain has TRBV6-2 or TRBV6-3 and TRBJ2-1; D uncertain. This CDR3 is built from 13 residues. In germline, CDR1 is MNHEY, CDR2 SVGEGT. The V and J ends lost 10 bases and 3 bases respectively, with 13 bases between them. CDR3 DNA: TGTGCCACCAAAATTTCGGTCTACAATGAGCAGTTCTTC. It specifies CATKISVYNEQFF.

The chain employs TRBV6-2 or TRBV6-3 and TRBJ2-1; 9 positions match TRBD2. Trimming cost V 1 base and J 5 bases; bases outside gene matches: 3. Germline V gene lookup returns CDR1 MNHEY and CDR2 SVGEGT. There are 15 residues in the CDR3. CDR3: CASSYLGGRDNEQFF. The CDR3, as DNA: TGTGCCAGCAGTTACTTGGGCGGGAGGGACAATGAGCAGTTCTTC.

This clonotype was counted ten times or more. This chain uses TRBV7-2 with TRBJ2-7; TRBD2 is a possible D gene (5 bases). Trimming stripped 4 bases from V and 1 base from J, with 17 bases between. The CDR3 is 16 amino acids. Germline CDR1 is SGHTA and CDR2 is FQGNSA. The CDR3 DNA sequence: TGTGCCAGCAGCTACAAAGTCACGGCGGGTTCCTACGAGCAGTACTTC. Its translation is CASSYKVTAGSYEQYF.

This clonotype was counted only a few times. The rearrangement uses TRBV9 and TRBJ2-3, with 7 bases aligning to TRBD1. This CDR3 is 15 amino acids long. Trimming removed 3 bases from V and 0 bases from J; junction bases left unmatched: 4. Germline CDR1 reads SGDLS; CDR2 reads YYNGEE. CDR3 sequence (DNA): TGTGCCAGCAGCGAGGGGGCCTTAAGCACAGATACGCAGTATTTT. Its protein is CASSEGALSTDTQYF.

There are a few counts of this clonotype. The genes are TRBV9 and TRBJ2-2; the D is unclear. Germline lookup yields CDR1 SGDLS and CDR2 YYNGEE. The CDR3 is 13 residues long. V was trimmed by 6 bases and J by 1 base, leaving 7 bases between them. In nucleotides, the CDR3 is TGTGCCAGCATGCAATTGAACACCGGGGAGCTGTTTTTT. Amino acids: CASMQLNTGELFF.

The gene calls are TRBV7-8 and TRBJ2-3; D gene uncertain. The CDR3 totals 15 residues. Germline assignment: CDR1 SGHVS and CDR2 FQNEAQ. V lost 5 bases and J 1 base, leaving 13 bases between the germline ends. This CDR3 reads CASSPGRKGTDTQYF. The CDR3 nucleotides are TGTGCCAGCAGCCCCGGACGTAAAGGCACAGATACGCAGTATTTT.

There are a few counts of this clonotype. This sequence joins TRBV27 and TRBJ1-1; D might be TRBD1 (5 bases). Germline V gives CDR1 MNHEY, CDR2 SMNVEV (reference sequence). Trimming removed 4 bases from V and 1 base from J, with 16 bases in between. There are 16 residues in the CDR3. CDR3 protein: CASSSSWGAWNTEAFF. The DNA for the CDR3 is TGTGCCAGCAGTTCTTCCTGGGGCGCTTGGAACACTGAAGCTTTCTTT.

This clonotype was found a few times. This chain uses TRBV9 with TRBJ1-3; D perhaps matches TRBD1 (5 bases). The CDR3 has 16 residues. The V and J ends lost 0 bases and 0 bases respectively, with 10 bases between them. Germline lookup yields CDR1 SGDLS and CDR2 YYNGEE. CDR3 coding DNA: TGTGCCAGCAGCGTAGAGGAGGGGAGCTCTGGAAACACCATATATTTT. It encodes CASSVEEGSSGNTIYF. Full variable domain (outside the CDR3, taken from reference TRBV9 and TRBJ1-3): DSGVTQTPKHLITATGQRVTLRCSPRSGDLSVYWYQQSLDQGLQFLIQYYNGEERAKGNILERFSAQQFPDLHSELNLSSLELGDSALYFCASSVEEGSSGNTIYFGEGSWLTVV.

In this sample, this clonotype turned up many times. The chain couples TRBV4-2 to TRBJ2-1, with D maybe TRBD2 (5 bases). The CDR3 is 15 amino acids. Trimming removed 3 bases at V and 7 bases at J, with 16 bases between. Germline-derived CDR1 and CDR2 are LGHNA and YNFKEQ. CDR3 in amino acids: CASSQSGMLGNEQFF. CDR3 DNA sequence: TGTGCCAGCAGCCAGAGCGGTATGTTGGGGAATGAGCAGTTCTTC.

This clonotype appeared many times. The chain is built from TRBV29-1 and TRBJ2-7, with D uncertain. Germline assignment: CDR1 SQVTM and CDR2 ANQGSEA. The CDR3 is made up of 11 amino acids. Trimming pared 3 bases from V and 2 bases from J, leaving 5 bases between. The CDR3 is CSVESAYEQYF. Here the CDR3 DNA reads TGCAGCGTTGAGTCCGCCTACGAGCAGTACTTC.

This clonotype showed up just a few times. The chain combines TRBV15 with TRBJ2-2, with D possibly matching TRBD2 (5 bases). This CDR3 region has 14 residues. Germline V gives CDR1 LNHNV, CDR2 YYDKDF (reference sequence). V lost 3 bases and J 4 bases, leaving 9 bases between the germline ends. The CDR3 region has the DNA TGTGCCACCAGCAGGGAGCGGTTCACCGGGGAGCTGTTTTTT. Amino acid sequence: CATSRERFTGELFF. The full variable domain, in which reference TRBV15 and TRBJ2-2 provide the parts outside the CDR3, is DAMVIQNPRYQVTQFGKPVTLSCSQTLNHNVMYWYQQKSSQAPKLLFHYYDKDFNNEADTPDNFQSRRPNTSFCFLDIRSPGLGDTAMYLCATSRERFTGELFFGEGSRLTVL.

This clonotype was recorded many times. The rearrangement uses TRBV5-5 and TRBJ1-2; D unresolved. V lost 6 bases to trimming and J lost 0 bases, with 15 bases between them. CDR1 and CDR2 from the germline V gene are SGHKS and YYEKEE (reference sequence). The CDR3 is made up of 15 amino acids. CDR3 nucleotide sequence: TGTGCCAGCACCATTCGACACTCGCCTAACTATGGCTACACCTTC. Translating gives CASTIRHSPNYGYTF.